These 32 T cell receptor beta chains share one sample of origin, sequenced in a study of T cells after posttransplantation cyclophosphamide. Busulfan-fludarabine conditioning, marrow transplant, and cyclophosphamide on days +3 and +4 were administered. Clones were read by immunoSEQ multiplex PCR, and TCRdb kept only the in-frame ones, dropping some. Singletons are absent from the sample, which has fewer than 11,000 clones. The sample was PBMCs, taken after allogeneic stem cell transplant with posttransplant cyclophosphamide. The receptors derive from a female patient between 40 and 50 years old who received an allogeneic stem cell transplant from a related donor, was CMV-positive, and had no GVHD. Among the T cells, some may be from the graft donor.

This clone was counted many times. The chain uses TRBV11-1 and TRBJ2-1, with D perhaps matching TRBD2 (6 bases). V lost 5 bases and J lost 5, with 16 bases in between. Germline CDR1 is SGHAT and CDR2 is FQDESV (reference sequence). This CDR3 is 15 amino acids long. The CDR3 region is CASSPGVGVHNEQFF. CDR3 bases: TGTGCCAGCAGCCCGGGGGTGGGGGTACACAATGAGCAGTTCTTC.

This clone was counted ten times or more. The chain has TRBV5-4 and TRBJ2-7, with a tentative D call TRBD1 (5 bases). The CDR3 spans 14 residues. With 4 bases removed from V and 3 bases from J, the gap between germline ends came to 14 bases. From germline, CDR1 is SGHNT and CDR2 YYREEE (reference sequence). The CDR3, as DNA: TGTGCCAGCAGCCCTGAAGGGGCGGACTACGAGCAGTACTTC. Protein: CASSPEGADYEQYF.

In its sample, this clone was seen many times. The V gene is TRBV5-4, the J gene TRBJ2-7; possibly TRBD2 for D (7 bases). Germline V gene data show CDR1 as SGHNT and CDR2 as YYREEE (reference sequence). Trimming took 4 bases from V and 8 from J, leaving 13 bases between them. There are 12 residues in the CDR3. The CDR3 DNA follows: TGTGCCAGCAGCCCGGGGGGCCTTCAGCAGTACTTC. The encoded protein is CASSPGGLQQYF.

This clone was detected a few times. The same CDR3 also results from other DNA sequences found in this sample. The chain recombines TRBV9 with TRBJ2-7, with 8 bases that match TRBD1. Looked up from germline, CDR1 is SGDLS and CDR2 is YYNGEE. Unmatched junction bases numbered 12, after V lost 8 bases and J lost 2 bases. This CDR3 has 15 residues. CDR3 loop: CASSFRQGTAYEQYF. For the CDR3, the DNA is TGTGCCAGTAGCTTCAGACAGGGGACGGCCTACGAGCAGTACTTC.

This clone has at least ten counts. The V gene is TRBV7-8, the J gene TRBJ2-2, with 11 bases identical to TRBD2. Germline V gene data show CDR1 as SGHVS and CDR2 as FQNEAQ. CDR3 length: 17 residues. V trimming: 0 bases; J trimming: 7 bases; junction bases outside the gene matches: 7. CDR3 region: CASSLASGGARHGELFF. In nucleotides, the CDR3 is TGTGCCAGCAGCTTAGCTAGCGGGGGGGCCCGGCACGGGGAGCTGTTTTTT.

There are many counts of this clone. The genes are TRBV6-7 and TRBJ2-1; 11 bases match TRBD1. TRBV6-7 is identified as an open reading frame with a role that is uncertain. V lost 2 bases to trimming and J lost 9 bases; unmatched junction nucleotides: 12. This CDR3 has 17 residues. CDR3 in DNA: TGTGCCAGCAGTTACCCATATCCCGGGACAGGGGGATCTGAGCAGTTCTTC. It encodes CASSYPYPGTGGSEQFF.

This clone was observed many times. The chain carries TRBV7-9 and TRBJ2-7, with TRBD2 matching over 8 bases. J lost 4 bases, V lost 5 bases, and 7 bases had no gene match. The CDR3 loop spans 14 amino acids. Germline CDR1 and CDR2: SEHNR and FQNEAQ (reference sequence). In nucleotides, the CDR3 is TGTGCCAGCAGCCGTAGCGGGACCTTATACGAGCAGTACTTC. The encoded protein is CASSRSGTLYEQYF.

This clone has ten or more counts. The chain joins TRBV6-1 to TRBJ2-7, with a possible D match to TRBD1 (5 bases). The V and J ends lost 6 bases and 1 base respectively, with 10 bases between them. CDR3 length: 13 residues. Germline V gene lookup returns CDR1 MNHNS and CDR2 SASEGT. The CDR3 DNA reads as TGTGCCAGCAGGGAAACAGGTTCCTACGAGCAGTACTTC. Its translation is CASRETGSYEQYF.

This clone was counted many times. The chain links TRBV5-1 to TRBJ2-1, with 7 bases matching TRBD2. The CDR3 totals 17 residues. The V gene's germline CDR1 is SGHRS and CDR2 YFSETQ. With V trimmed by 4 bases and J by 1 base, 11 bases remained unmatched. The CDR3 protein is CASSLVYRGGSYNEQFF. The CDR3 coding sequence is TGCGCCAGCAGCCTGGTATATCGCGGGGGATCCTACAATGAGCAGTTCTTC.

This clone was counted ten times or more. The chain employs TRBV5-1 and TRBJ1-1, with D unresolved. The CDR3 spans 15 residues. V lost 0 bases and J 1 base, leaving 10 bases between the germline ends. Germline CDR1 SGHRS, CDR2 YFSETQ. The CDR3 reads CASSLGLAGNTEAFF. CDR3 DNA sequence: TGCGCCAGCAGCTTGGGGTTAGCGGGGAACACTGAAGCTTTCTTT.

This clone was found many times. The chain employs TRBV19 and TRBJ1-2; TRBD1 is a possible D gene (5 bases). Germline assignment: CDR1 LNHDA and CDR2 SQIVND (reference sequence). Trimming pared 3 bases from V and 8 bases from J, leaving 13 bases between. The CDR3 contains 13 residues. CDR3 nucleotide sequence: TGTGCCAGTAGTATGGGTCAGGGCAGCGGCTACACCTTC. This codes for CASSMGQGSGYTF. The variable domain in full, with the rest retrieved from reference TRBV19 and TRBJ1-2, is DGGITQSPKYLFRKEGQNVTLSCEQNLNHDAMYWYRQDPGQGLRLIYYSQIVNDFQKGDIAEGYSVSREKKESFPLTVTSAQKNPTAFYLCASSMGQGSGYTFGSGTRLTVV.

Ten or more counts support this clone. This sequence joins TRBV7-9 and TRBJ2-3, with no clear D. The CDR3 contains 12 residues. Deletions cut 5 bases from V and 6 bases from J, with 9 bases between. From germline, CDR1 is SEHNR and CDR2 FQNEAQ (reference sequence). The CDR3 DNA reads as TGTGCCAGCAGCCCCCTATCGGATACGCAGTATTTT. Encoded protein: CASSPLSDTQYF.

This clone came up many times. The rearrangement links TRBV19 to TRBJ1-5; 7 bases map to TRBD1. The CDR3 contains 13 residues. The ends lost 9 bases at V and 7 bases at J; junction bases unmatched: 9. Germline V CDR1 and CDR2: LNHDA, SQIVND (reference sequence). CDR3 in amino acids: CARVTGAGQPQHF. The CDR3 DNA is TGTGCCAGGGTCACAGGGGCGGGGCAGCCCCAGCATTTT.

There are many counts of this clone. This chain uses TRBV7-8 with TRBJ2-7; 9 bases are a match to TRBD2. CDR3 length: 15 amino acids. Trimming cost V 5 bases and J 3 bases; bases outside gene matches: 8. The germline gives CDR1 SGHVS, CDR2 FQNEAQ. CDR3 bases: TGTGCCAGCAGCCCTCGTAGCGGGGGTTTCTACGAGCAGTACTTC. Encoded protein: CASSPRSGGFYEQYF.

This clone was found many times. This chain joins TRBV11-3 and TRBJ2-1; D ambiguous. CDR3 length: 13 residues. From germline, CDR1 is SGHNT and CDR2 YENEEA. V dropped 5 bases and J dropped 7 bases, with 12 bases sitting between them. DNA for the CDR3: TGTGCCAGCAGCATCAGTGTAGGGAATGAGCAGTTCTTC. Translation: CASSISVGNEQFF.

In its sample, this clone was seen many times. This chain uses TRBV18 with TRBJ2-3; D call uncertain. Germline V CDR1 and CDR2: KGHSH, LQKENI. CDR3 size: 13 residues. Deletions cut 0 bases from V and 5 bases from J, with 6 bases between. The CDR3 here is CASSPPVVDTQYF. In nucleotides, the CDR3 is TGTGCCAGCTCACCACCGGTAGTAGATACGCAGTATTTT.

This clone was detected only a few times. CDR3 in DNA: TGCAGTGCTAGACAACAAGAGACCCAGTACTTC. This codes for CSARQQETQYF. The chain couples TRBV20-1 to TRBJ2-5; D not certain. V lost 2 bases, J lost 2 bases, and 3 bases lay in between. Germline V gene sequence: CDR1 DFQATT, CDR2 SNEGSKA (reference sequence). The CDR3 spans 11 residues.

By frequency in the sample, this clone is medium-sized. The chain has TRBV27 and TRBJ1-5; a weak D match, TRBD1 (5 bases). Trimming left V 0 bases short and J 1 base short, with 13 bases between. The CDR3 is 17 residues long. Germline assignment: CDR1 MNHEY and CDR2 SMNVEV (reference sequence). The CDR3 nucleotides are TGTGCCAGCAGTTTATCAGGCCCCGGGGGAAGCAATCAGCCCCAGCATTTT. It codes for CASSLSGPGGSNQPQHF.

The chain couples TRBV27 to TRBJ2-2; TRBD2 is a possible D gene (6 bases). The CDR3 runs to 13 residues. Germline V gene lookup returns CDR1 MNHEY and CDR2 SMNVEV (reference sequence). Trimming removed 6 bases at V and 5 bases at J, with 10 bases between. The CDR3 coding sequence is TGTGCCAGCAGGGAGGGGAGGACCGGGGAGCTGTTTTTT. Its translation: CASREGRTGELFF.

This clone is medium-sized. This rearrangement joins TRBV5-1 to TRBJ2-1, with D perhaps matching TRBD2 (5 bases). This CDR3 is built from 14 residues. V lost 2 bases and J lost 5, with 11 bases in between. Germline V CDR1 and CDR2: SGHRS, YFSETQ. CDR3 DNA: TGCGCCAGCAGCTTTGGTCTTAGCGACAATGAGCAGTTCTTC. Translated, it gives CASSFGLSDNEQFF.

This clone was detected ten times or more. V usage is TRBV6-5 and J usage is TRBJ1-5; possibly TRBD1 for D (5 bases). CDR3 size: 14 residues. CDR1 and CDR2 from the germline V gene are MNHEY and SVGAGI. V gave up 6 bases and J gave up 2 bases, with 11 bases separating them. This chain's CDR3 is CASSLGVGNQPQHF. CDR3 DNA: TGTGCCAGCAGCCTAGGGGTCGGCAATCAGCCCCAGCATTTT.

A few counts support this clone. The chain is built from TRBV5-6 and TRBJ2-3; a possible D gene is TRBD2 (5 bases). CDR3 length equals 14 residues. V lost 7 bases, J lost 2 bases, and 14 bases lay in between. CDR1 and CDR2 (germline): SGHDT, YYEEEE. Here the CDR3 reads CASHAGLNTDTQYF. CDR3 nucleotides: TGTGCCAGCCATGCGGGCTTAAACACAGATACGCAGTATTTT.

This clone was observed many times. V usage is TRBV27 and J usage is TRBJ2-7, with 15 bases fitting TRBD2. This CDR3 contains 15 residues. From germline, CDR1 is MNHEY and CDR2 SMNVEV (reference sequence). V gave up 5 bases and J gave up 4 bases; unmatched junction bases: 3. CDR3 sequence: CASSPGLAGGYEQYF. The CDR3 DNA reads TGTGCCAGCAGTCCGGGACTAGCGGGGGGTTACGAGCAGTACTTC.

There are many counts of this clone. CDR3 nucleotides: TGCGCCAGCAGCCTCGATGAAAAACTGTTTTTT. This encodes CASSLDEKLFF. This rearrangement joins TRBV5-1 to TRBJ1-4; D call uncertain. Germline values: CDR1 SGHRS, CDR2 YFSETQ. V lost 4 bases to trimming and J lost 6 bases, with 4 bases between them. The CDR3 runs to 11 residues.

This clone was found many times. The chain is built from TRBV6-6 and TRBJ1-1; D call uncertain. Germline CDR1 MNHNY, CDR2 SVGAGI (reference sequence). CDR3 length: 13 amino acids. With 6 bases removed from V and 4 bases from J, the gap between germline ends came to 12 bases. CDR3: CASSPKISTEAFF. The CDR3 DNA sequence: TGTGCCAGCAGCCCTAAAATTAGCACTGAAGCTTTCTTT.

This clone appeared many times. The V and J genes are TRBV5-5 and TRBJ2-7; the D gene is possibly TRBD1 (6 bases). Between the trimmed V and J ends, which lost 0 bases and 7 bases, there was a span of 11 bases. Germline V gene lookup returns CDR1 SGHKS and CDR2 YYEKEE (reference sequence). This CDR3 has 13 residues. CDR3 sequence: CASSLAQGWEQYF. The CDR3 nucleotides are TGTGCCAGCAGCTTGGCGCAGGGGTGGGAGCAGTACTTC.

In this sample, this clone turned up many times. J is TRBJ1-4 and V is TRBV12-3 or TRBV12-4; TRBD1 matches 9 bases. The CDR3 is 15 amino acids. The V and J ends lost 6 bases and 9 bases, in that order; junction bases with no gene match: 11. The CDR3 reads CASSPGTGLIKKLFF. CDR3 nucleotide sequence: TGTGCCAGCAGCCCCGGGACAGGGTTGATCAAAAAACTGTTTTTT.

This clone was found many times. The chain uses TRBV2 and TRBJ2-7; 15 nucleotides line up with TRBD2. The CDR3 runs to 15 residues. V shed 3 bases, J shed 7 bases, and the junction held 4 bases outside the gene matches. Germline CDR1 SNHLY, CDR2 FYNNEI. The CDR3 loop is CASSEGLAGGREQYF. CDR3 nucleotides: TGTGCCAGCAGTGAGGGACTAGCGGGGGGCAGAGAGCAGTACTTC.

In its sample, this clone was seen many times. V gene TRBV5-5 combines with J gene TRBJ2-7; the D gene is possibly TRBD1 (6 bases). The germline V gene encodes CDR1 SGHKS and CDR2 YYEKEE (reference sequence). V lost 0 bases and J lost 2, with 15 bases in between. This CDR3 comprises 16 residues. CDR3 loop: CASSLDLGTRAYEQYF. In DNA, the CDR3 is TGTGCCAGCAGCTTGGACTTAGGGACAAGAGCCTACGAGCAGTACTTC.

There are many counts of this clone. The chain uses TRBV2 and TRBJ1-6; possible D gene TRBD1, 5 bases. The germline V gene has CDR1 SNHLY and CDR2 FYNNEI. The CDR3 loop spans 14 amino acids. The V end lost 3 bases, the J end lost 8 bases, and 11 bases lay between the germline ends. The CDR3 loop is CASSEEAGHSPLHF. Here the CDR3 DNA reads TGTGCCAGCAGTGAGGAGGCAGGGCATTCACCCCTCCACTTT.

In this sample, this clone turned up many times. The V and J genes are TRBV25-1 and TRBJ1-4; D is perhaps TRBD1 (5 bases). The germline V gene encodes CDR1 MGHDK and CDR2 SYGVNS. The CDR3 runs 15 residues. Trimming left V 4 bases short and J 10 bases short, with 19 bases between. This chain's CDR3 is CASSASRGLGGKLFF. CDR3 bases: TGTGCCAGCAGTGCCTCCCGGGGACTTGGGGGAAAACTGTTTTTT.

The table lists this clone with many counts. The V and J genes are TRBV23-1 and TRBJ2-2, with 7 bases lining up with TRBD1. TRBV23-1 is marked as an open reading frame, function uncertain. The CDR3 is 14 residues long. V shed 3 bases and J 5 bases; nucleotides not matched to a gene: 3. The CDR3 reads CASSHETGTGELFF. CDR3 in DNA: TGCGCCAGCAGTCACGAGACAGGGACCGGGGAGCTGTTTTTT.